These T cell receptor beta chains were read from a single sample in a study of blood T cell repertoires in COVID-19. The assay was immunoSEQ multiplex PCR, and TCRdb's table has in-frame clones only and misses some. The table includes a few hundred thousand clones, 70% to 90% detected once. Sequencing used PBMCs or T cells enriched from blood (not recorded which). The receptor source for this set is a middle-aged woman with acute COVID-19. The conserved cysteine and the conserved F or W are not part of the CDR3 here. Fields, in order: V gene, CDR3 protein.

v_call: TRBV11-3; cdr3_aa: ASSLNPRLAGGKETQY
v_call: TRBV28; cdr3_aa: ASRETVELF
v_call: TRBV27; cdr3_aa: ASSFPGGYNEQF
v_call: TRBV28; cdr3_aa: ASSLGSGGGSSYEQY
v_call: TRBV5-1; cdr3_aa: ASSSGTTKSYEQY
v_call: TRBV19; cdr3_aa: ASSVGSGELF
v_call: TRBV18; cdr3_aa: ASSTKTGVDNGYT
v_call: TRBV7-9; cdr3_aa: ASSSGTGSNQPQH
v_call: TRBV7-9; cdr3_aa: ASSSLAGGRGETQY
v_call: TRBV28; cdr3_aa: ASIGGAGYT
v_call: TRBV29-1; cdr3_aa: SVRTYLSTDTQY
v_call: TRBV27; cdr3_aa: ASSPTGTGVNTEAF
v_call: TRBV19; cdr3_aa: ASSIDSSNQPQH